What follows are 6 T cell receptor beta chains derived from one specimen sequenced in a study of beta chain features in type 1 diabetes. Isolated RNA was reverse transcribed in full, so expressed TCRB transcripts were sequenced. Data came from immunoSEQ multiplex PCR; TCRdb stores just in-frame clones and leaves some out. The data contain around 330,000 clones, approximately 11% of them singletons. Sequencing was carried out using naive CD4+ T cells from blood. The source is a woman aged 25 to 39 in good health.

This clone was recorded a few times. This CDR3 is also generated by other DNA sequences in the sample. CDR3 in amino acids: CASSLVSYEQYF. CDR3 DNA sequence: TGTGCCAGCAGCTTAGTCAGCTACGAGCAGTACTTC. V and J are TRBV7-2 and TRBJ2-7; D gene ambiguous. Germline CDR1 and CDR2: SGHTA and FQGNSA. V lost 1 base to trimming and J lost 3 bases, with 4 bases between them. This CDR3 is built from 12 residues.

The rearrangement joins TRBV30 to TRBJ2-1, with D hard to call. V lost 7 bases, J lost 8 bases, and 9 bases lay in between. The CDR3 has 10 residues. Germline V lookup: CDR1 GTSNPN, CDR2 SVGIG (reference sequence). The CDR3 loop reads CAFSRYEQFF. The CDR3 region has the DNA TGTGCCTTTTCTAGGTATGAGCAGTTCTTC. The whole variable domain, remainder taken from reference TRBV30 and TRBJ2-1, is SQTIHQWPATLVQPVGSPLSLECTVEGTSNPNLYWYRQAAGRGLQLLFYSVGIGQISSEVPQNLSASRPQDRQFILSSKKLLLSDSGFYLCAFSRYEQFFGPGTRLTVL.

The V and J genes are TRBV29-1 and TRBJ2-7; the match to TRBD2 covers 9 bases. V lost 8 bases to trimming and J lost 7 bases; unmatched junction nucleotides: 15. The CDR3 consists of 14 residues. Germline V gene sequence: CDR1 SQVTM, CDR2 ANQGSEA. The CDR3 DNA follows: TGCAGCACTTCCCTGGGCGGGAGGGCCGGTGAGCAGTACTTC. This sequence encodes CSTSLGGRAGEQYF.

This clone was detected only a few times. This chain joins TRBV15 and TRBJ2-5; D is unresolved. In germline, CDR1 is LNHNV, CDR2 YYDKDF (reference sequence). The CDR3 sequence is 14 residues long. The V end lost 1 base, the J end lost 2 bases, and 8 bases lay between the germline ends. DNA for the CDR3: TGTGCCACCAGCAGAGGAGACTTACAAGAGACCCAGTACTTC. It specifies CATSRGDLQETQYF.

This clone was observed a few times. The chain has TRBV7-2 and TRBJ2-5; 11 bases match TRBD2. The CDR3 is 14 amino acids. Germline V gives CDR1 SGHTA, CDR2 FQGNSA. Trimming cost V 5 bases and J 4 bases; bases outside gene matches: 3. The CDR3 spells CASSPSGRRETQYF. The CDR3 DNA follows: TGTGCCAGCAGCCCTAGCGGGAGGAGAGAGACCCAGTACTTC.

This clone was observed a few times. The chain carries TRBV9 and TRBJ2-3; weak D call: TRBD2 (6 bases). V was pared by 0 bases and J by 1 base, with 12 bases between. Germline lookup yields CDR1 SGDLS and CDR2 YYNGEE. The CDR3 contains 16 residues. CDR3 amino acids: CASSVVEGGGTDTQYF. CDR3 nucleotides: TGTGCCAGCAGCGTAGTGGAGGGCGGGGGCACAGATACGCAGTATTTT.